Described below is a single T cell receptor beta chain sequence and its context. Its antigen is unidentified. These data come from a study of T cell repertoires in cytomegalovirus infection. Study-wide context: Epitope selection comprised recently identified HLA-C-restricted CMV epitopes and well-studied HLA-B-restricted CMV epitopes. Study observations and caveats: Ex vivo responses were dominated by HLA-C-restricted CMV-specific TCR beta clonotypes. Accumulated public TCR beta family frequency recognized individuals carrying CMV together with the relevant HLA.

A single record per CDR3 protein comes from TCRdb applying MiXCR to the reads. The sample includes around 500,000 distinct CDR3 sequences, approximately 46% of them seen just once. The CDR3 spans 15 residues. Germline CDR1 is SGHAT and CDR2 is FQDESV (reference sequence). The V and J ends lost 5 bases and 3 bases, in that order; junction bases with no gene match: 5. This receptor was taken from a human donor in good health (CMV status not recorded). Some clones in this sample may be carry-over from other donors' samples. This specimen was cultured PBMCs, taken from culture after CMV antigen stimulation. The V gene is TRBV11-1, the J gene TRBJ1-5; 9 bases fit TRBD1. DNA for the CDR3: TGTGCCAGCAGCACCCACAGGGGGCCCAATCAGCCCCAGCATTTT. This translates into CASSTHRGPNQPQHF.